These T cell receptor beta chains were read from a single sample in a study of blood T cell repertoires in COVID-19. TCRdb's copy holds only in-frame clones and misses some; the assay was immunoSEQ multiplex PCR. The table has 410,000 or so clones, around 86% seen once. Sequenced: peripheral blood. Receptors originate from a young woman with active or convalescent COVID-19. CDR3s include the opening cysteine and the closing phenylalanine or tryptophan.

v_gene	CDR3aa
TRBV6-5	CASSPGEISNQPQHF
TRBV6-1	CASSEVVSIGTGNTIYF
TRBV19	CASSTGQFQPQHF
TRBV18	CASSPQARARSHTEAFF
TRBV19	CASSTGRGGNYGYTF
TRBV11-2	CASSRVRALAGVYEQYF
TRBV5-1	CASRSGNSYEQYF
TRBV7-2	CASSLVGRAEAFF
TRBV11-2	CASSSYGELFF
TRBV6-5	CASSYTLTGGDTEAFF
TRBV7-2	CASSFQGGSYNEQFF
TRBV5-4	CASSSKTGGAEKLFF
TRBV18	CASSINGQGNYGYTF
TRBV10-3	CAIGGPDIASGNTIYF
TRBV10-3	CAISESSPPYEQYF
TRBV30	CARDTGQTTSSYNSPLHF
TRBV11-3	CASSANSYEQYF
TRBV20-1	CSASWDRNPYEQYF
TRBV4-1	CASSRDGYEQYF
TRBV7-9	CASQNRNYGYTF
TRBV5-5	CASSLASPNYGYTF
TRBV6-5	CASSGHPSTEAFF
TRBV7-2	CASSTGQLLGYTF
TRBV4-2	CASSQERTSGRTDTQYF
TRBV10-1	CASSDGGGRETQYF
TRBV7-2	CASSLGQGAYEQFF
TRBV18	CASSPQSGGGETQYF
TRBV10-3	CAISEFGGQDGYTF
TRBV11-2	CASSPTSFPYEQYF
TRBV6-5	CASSLRDRTTDTQYF
TRBV4-2	CASSHPGLAAKASTDTQYF
TRBV27	CASRSGSSAGELFF
TRBV11-2	CASSSNPGLGYEQYF
TRBV30	CAWTTGGGEQYF
TRBV7-8	CASGRSGVQVSGANVLTF
TRBV9	CASSAGVSYEQYF
TRBV7-8	CASSPSRNYGYTF
TRBV7-6	CASSPAGGPDNEQFF
TRBV5-4	CASSAGGSGEAFF
TRBV3-1/TRBV3-2	CASSTNYEQYF
TRBV7-9	CASSLIETYEQYF
TRBV5-5	CASSGTLMNTEAFF
TRBV11-2	CASSLDSLGEQFF
TRBV6-6	CASSGGGTGRYNEQFF
TRBV24-1	CATSEEARPSIEQYF
TRBV5-1	CASSVAGGAGQPQHF
TRBV4-2	CASYKGQPSDYGYTF
TRBV5-1	CASRYDSVSYNEQFF
TRBV19	CASTPQVVAGSYGYTF
TRBV5-1	CASSLASRSPLHF
TRBV7-2	CASSLARGGTDTQYF
TRBV7-7	CAITTVGETQYF
TRBV6-5	CASRAAGGFDYGYTF
TRBV5-4	CASSLAGGGTDTQYF
TRBV5-4	CASSDNSGAEKLFF
TRBV10-1	CASSAGLAYEKDTQYF
TRBV10-3	CAISTGDNSPLHF
TRBV4-1	CASSQDGRGAGGEQYF
TRBV5-4	CASSPGTGGISNTEAFF
TRBV28	CASSARDRKYSGNTIYF